This entry is about one TCR beta chain. What it recognizes is unknown. The data were taken from a study of CD8+ T cells in alopecia areata. Study context: A regimen of oral tofacitinib, 5 to 10 mg twice daily, was given to treated patients. Whole-study results and caveats: Scalp repertoires also include resident alphabeta T cells from normal skin. Normal scalp had lower clonality than lesional scalp, with alopecia totalis/universalis lesions showing this most strongly.

This CDR3 has 15 amino acids. Trimming removed 6 bases from V and 1 base from J, with 12 bases in between. Looked up from germline, CDR1 is MNHEY and CDR2 is SVGAGI. Alopecia areata patients provided lesional scalp punch biopsies and peripheral blood. Sequencing used cDNA as its template, made by extracting RNA and reverse transcribing it. Produced via immunoSEQ multiplex PCR; TCRdb's table is partial and in-frame only. The sample carries 150,000 or so clones, about nine tenths recorded once. The specimen was CD8+ T cells sorted from blood, collected at week 0. The gene calls are TRBV6-5 and TRBJ2-2, with a possible D match to TRBD1 (5 bases). The receptor comes from a human donor with alopecia areata. The CDR3 DNA reads as TGTGCCAGCAGCTCATTCGACAGGAACACCGGGGAGCTGTTTTTT. Residues: CASSSFDRNTGELFF.